The 19 T cell receptor beta chains given below trace back to one sample, sequenced in a study of T cells in Graves' hyperthyroidism and ophthalmopathy (dated by TCRdb to between 2018 and 2020). Libraries were made using multiplex PCR. Sequencing was performed on an Illumina HiSeq 2000. TCR beta CDR3 regions were amplified from RNA transcripts. The first round of RT-PCR for the TCR CDR3 was performed with the HTBI primer set and the Qiagen OneStep RT-PCR kit. The raw public reads went through TCRdb reprocessing: fastp at Q25, MiXCR clone calling, in-frame beta chains kept. Rows are combined by CDR3 protein, so each entry shows the most common genes and DNA. The sample yields hundreds of thousands of distinct CDR3 sequences; roughly 17% were counted once. The ten largest clones add up to roughly a sixth of the sample. Sequenced: blood. The receptors shown here come from a young woman with Graves' ophthalmopathy.

This clonotype has a handful of counts. The chain couples TRBV27 to TRBJ2-7; 8 bases align to TRBD1. CDR1 is MNHEY and CDR2 is SMNVEV in the germline V gene (reference sequence). This CDR3 is built from 16 residues. V dropped 5 bases and J dropped 0; count of bases not matched to a gene: 9. The CDR3, as DNA: TGTGCCAGCAGTCATGCCACAGGGGGGTCCTCCTACGAGCAGTACTTC. It is translated as CASSHATGGSSYEQYF.

This clonotype was found a few times. The chain carries TRBV6-2 or TRBV6-3 and TRBJ1-2; unclear D gene. Trimming stripped 6 bases from V and 9 bases from J, with 11 bases between. Germline lookup yields CDR1 MNHEY and CDR2 SVGEGT. There are 11 residues in the CDR3. CDR3 residues: CASRNNPRYTF. The DNA of the CDR3 is TGTGCCAGCAGAAATAACCCCCGCTACACCTTC.

This clonotype was counted at least ten times. The chain employs TRBV11-2 and TRBJ2-2, with D perhaps being TRBD1 or TRBD2 (6 bases each). The CDR3 length is 17 residues. Germline loops: CDR1 SGHAT, CDR2 FQNNGV. Trimming left V 1 base short and J 2 bases short, with 14 bases between. CDR3 sequence: CASSLVIPGGNTGELFF. In DNA, the CDR3 is TGTGCCAGCAGCTTAGTCATCCCCGGGGGCAACACCGGGGAGCTGTTTTTT.

This clonotype was found many times. This chain joins TRBV7-2 and TRBJ2-7; 9 bases map to TRBD2. The germline V gene has CDR1 SGHTA and CDR2 FQGNSA. The CDR3 loop spans 14 amino acids. Trimming removed 0 bases from V and 4 bases from J; junction bases left unmatched: 1. Here the CDR3 DNA reads TGTGCCAGCAGCTTAGCCAGCGGGAGGTACGAGCAGTACTTC. It yields the protein CASSLASGRYEQYF. The entire variable domain, with the rest obtained from reference TRBV7-2 and TRBJ2-7, is as follows: GAGVSQSPSNKVTEKGKDVELRCDPISGHTALYWYRQSLGQGLEFLIYFQGNSAPDKSGLPSDRFSAERTGGSVSTLTIQRTQQEDSAVYLCASSLASGRYEQYFGPGTRLTVT.

To note about this clonotype: At one of its ends the junction is not consistent with the germline gene, which may arise from a read error. The genes are TRBV20-1 and TRBJ2-1, with 8 bases fitting TRBD1. This CDR3 has 14 amino acids. Germline V gene sequence: CDR1 DFQATT, CDR2 SNEGSKA (reference sequence). The CDR3 loop is CSSTGAPSYNKQFF. CDR3 coding DNA: TGCAGTTCGACAGGGGCACCCTCCTACAATAAGCAGTTCTTC.

This clonotype was picked up many times. The rearrangement links TRBV12-3 or TRBV12-4 to TRBJ2-3, with D perhaps matching TRBD2 (5 bases). CDR3 length: 14 residues. Trimming removed 3 bases at V and 2 bases at J, with 9 bases between. The CDR3 DNA follows: TGTGCCAGCAGTTTTGCGGGTATCACAGATACGCAGTATTTT. Protein product: CASSFAGITDTQYF.

The chain joins TRBV20-1 to TRBJ1-5, with 7 bases lining up with TRBD1. V dropped 0 bases and J dropped 6; count of bases not matched to a gene: 5. Germline-derived CDR1 and CDR2 are DFQATT and SNEGSKA (reference sequence). This CDR3 spans 14 amino acids. CDR3 bases: TGCAGTGCTAGAGAACAGGGGAGCGGTCAGCCCCAGCATTTT. Translated, it gives CSAREQGSGQPQHF.

This clonotype was counted between two and nine times. V is TRBV4-1 and J is TRBJ2-1; D uncertain. The V end lost 0 bases, the J end lost 4 bases, and 7 bases lay between the germline ends. This CDR3 is built from 14 residues. In germline, CDR1 is MGHRA, CDR2 YSYEKL. The CDR3: CASSQDQAYNEQFF. The CDR3 DNA follows: TGCGCCAGCAGCCAAGATCAGGCTTACAATGAGCAGTTCTTC.

This clonotype was seen a handful of times. The CDR3 sequence is CASSLNRGLNEKLFF. In nucleotides, the CDR3 is TGCGCCAGCAGCTTAAACCGGGGCCTTAATGAAAAACTGTTTTTT. The chain employs TRBV5-1 and TRBJ1-4; tentatively, D is TRBD1 (5 bases). Germline loops: CDR1 SGHRS, CDR2 YFSETQ. CDR3 length: 15 residues. Between the trimmed V and J ends, which lost 2 bases and 4 bases, there was a span of 12 bases.

This clonotype has a handful of counts. The rearrangement uses TRBV7-2 and TRBJ2-1, with TRBD2 matching over 8 bases. The CDR3 runs to 18 residues. After removal of 2 bases from V and 1 base from J, the junction contained 10 bases not matched to a gene. Germline CDR1 and CDR2: SGHTA and FQGNSA. Written as DNA, the CDR3 is TGTGCCAGCAGCTTAACGCCGGGGGGGGCCTTATCCTACAATGAGCAGTTCTTC. Translating gives CASSLTPGGALSYNEQFF. Together with reference TRBV7-2 and TRBJ2-1, the CDR3 gives the full variable domain: GAGVSQSPSNKVTEKGKDVELRCDPISGHTALYWYRQSLGQGLEFLIYFQGNSAPDKSGLPSDRFSAERTGGSVSTLTIQRTQQEDSAVYLCASSLTPGGALSYNEQFFGPGTRLTVL.

There are many counts of this clonotype. The chain has TRBV5-6 and TRBJ2-1; possible D gene TRBD1, 6 bases. The germline gives CDR1 SGHDT, CDR2 YYEEEE. Trimming stripped 4 bases from V and 2 bases from J, with 13 bases between. The CDR3 covers 15 residues. The CDR3 DNA is TGTGCCAGCAGCCCGGGACAACCTGCCTACAATGAGCAGTTCTTC. This encodes CASSPGQPAYNEQFF. The full variable domain, its missing parts supplied by reference TRBV5-6 and TRBJ2-1, is DAGVTQSPTHLIKTRGQQVTLRCSPKSGHDTVSWYQQALGQGPQFIFQYYEEEERQRGNFPDRFSGHQFPNYSSELNVNALLLGDSALYLCASSPGQPAYNEQFFGPGTRLTVL.

This clonotype has at least ten counts. The V gene is TRBV28, the J gene TRBJ2-3; 14 nucleotides line up with TRBD2. Germline V gene lookup returns CDR1 MDHEN and CDR2 SYDVKM. V trimming: 6 bases; J trimming: 6 bases; junction bases outside the gene matches: 11. There are 17 residues in the CDR3. CDR3 in DNA: TGTGCCAGCAGCGTGGGATCGGGACTAGCGGGAGAGGATACGCAGTATTTT. Protein sequence: CASSVGSGLAGEDTQYF.

This clonotype occurred a few times. The rearrangement joins TRBV3-1 to TRBJ1-2; TRBD1 might be the D (5 bases). Trimming took 3 bases from V and 8 from J, leaving 28 bases between them. The CDR3 has 18 residues. The germline V gene has CDR1 LGHDT and CDR2 YNNKEL (reference sequence). As DNA, the CDR3 is TGTGCCAGCAGCCACGACACTACGGGACTATTCCAATTTGGGGGCTACACCTTC. Its translation is CASSHDTTGLFQFGGYTF.

On this clonotype: This could be a read error, since a much larger clone is one nucleotide away. This chain uses TRBV5-6 with TRBJ1-4; D might be TRBD1 (5 bases). The CDR3 consists of 13 residues. The germline V gene encodes CDR1 SGHDT and CDR2 YYEEEE. V shed 2 bases and J shed 11 bases, with 13 bases lying between them. CDR3 in amino acids: CASSFRGTEKLFF. The CDR3, as DNA: TGTGCCAGCAGCTTTCGGGGGACGGAGAAACTGTTTTTT.

This clonotype has a count of ten or more. The J gene is TRBJ2-5, the V gene TRBV6-2 or TRBV6-3; 9 bases align to TRBD2. The CDR3 length is 15 residues. The germline gives CDR1 MNHEY, CDR2 SVGEGT. With V trimmed by 5 bases and J by 4 bases, 8 bases remained unmatched. The DNA for the CDR3 is TGTGCCAGCAGTCTCGGTCTAGCGGGGATAGAGACCCAGTACTTC. Translation gives CASSLGLAGIETQYF.

This clonotype was observed many times. V is TRBV6-1 and J is TRBJ1-1; no definite D call. The germline V and J ends were trimmed by 7 bases and 0 bases, with 15 bases remaining between them. The CDR3 runs 15 residues. The germline gives CDR1 MNHNS, CDR2 SASEGT. In DNA, the CDR3 is TGTGCCAGCATCCTAAAGCAGGTAATGAACACTGAAGCTTTCTTT. This gives the protein CASILKQVMNTEAFF.

This clonotype was counted many times. This chain links TRBV20-1 with TRBJ1-1; perhaps TRBD1 as D (5 bases). The CDR3 spans 15 residues. Looked up from germline, CDR1 is DFQATT and CDR2 is SNEGSKA (reference sequence). The V end was cut by 3 bases, the J end by 0 bases, with 14 bases between. The CDR3, as DNA: TGCAGTGCTAGGACAGTTGGGGCCATGAACACTGAAGCTTTCTTT. It codes for CSARTVGAMNTEAFF.

This clonotype was seen repeatedly, ten times or more. The chain joins TRBV6-2 or TRBV6-3 to TRBJ2-3; 9 nucleotides agree with TRBD1. V was clipped by 6 bases and J by 3 bases; unmatched bases: 7. Germline CDR1 reads MNHEY; CDR2 reads SVGEGT. The CDR3 consists of 15 residues. DNA for the CDR3: TGTGCCAGCAGGAGCGGGACAGGGTCGACAGATACGCAGTATTTT. This encodes CASRSGTGSTDTQYF.

The chain joins TRBV20-1 to TRBJ1-5; 9 bases agree with TRBD1. Germline CDR1 reads DFQATT; CDR2 reads SNEGSKA (reference sequence). With V trimmed by 0 bases and J by 6 bases, 6 bases remained unmatched. This CDR3 has 15 residues. Here the CDR3 DNA reads TGCAGTGCTAGAGATCAACAGGGGGCTACTCAGCCCCAGCATTTT. It encodes CSARDQQGATQPQHF.